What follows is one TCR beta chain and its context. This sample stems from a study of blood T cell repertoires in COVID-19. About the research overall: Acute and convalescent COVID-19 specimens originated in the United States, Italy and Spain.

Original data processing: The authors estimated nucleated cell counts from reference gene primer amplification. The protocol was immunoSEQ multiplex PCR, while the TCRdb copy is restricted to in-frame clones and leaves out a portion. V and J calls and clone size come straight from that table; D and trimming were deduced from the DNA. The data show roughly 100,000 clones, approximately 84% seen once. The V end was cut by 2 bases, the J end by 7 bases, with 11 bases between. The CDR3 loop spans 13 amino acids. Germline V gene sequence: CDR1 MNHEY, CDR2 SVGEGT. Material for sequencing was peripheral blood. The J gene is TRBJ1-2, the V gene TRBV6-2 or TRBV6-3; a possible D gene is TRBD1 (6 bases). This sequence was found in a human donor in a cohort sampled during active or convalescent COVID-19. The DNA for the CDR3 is TGTGCCAGCAGTTACCTACAGGGCTTTGGCTACACCTTC. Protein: CASSYLQGFGYTF.